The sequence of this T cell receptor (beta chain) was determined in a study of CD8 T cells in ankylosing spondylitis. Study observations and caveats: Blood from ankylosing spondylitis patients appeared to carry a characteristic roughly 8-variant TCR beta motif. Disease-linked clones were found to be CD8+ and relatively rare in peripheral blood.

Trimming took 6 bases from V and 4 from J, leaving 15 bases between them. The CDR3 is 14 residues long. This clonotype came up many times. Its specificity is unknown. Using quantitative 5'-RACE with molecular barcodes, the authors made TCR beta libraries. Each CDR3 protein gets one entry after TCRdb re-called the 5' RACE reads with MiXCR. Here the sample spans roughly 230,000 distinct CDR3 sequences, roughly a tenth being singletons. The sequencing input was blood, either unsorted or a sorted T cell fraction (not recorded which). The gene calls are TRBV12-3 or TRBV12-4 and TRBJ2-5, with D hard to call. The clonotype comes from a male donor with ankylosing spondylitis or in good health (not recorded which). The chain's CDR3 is CASSPQTLSETQYF. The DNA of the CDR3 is TGTGCCAGCAGCCCTCAGACCCTGTCAGAGACCCAGTACTTC.